This TCR beta chain was recorded in a study of T cell changes during pregnancy in multiple sclerosis. TCRdb's copy holds only in-frame clones and misses some; the assay was immunoSEQ multiplex PCR. Among about 40,000 clones listed, roughly nine tenths were seen once. Between the trimmed V and J ends, which lost 3 bases and 4 bases, there was a span of 13 bases. Germline lookup yields CDR1 SGHRS and CDR2 YFSETQ. The CDR3 is 14 residues long. This sequence joins TRBV5-1 and TRBJ1-1; maybe TRBD1 (5 bases). The input for sequencing was CD8+ T cells from peripheral blood mononuclear cells, taken in the third trimester of pregnancy. This TCR was sampled from a female donor with multiple sclerosis, enrolled in a pregnancy study. In nucleotides, the CDR3 is TGCGCCAGCAGCTGGGGGACGGGGGGCACTGAAGCTTTCTTT. Amino acid sequence: CASSWGTGGTEAFF.